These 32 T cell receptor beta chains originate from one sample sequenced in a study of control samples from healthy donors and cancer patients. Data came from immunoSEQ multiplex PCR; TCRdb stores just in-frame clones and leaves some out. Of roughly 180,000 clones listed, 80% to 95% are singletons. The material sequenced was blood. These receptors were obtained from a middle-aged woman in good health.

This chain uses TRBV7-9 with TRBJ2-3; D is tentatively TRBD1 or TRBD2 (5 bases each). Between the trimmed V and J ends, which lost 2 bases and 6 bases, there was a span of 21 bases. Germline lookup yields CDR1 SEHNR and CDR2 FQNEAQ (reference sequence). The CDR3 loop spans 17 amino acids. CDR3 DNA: TGTGCCAGCAGCTTAAAGTATGGTGGGGAGAAGGGGGATACGCAGTATTTT. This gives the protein CASSLKYGGEKGDTQYF.

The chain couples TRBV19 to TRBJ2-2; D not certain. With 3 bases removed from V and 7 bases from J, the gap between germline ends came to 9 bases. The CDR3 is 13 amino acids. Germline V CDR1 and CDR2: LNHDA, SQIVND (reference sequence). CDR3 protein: CASSIIGYGELFF. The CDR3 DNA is TGTGCCAGTAGTATCATAGGGTACGGGGAGCTGTTTTTT.

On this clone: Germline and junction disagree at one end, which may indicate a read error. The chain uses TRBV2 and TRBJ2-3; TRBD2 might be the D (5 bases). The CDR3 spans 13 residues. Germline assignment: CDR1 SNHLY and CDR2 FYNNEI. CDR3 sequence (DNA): TGTGCCAGCAACGAAGCGGTCACAGATACGCGGTATTTT. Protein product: CASNEAVTDTRYF.

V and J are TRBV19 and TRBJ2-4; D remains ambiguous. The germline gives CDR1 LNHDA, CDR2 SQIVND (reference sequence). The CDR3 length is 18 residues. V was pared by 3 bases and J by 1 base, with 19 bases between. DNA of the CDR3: TGTGCCAGTAGTATCAATCGTGGGCGGACGGAGGCCAAAAACATTCAGTACTTC. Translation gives CASSINRGRTEAKNIQYF.

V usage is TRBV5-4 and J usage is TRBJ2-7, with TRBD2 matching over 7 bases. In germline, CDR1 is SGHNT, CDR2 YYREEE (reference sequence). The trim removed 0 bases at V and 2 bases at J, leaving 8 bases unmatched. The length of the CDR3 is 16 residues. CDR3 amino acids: CASSLARSGLTYEQYF. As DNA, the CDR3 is TGTGCCAGCAGCTTGGCCAGATCGGGACTAACCTACGAGCAGTACTTC.

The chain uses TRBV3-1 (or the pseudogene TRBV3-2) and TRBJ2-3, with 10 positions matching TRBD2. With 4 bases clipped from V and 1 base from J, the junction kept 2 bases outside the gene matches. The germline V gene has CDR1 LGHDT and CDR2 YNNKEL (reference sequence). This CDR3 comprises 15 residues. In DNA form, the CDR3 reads TGTGCCAGCAGCCCCGGGACTAGCGGCACAGATACGCAGTATTTT. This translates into CASSPGTSGTDTQYF.

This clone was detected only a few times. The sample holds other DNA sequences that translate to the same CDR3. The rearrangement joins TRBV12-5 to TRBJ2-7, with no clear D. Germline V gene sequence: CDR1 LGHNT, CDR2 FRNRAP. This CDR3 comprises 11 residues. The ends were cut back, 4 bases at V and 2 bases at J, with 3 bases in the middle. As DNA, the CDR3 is TGTGCTAGTGGTTCCACCTACGAGCAGTACTTC. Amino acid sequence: CASGSTYEQYF.

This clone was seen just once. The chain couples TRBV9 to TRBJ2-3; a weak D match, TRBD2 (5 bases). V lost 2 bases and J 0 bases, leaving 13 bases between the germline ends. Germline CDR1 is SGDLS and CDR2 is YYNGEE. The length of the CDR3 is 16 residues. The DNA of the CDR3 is TGTGCCAGCAGCGTGTACCTAGCTCAGAGCACAGATACGCAGTATTTT. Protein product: CASSVYLAQSTDTQYF.

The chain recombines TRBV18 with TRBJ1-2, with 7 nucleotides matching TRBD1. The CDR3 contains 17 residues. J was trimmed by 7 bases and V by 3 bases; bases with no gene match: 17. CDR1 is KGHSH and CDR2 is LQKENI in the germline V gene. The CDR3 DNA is TGTGCCAGCTCACCCCGGAGAGGGAGTTTAGGGGGCTTTGGCTACACCTTC. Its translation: CASSPRRGSLGGFGYTF.

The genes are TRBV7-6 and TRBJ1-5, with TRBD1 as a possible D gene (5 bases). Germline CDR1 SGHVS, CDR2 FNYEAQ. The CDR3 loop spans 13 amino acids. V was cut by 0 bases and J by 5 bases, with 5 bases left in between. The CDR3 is CASSLAGDQPQHF. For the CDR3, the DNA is TGTGCCAGCAGCTTAGCGGGGGATCAGCCCCAGCATTTT.

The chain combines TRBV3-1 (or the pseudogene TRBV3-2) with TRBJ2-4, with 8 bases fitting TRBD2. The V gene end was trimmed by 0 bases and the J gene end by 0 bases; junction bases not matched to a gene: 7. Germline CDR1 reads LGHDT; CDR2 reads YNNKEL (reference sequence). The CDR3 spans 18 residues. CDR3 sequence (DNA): TGTGCCAGCAGCCAAGAATCGGGGGGGGACCTAGCCAAAAACATTCAGTACTTC. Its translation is CASSQESGGDLAKNIQYF.

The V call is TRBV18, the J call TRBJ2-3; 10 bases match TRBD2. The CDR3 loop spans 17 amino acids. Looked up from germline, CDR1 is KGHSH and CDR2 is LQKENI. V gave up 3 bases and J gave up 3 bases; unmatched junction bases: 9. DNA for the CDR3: TGTGCCAGCTCACCCAGGACTAGCGGTTTTGGAACAGATACGCAGTATTTT. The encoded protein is CASSPRTSGFGTDTQYF. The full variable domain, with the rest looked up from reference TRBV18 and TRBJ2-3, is NAGVMQNPRHLVRRRGQEARLRCSPMKGHSHVYWYRQLPEEGLKFMVYLQKENIIDESGMPKERFSAEFPKEGPSILRIQQVVRGDSAAYFCASSPRTSGFGTDTQYFGPGTRLTVL.

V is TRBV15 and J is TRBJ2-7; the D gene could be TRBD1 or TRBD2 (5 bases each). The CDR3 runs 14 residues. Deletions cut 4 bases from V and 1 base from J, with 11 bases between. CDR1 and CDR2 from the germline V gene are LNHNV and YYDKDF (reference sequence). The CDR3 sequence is CATSNRDQSYEQYF. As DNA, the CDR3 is TGTGCCACCAGCAACCGGGACCAATCCTACGAGCAGTACTTC.

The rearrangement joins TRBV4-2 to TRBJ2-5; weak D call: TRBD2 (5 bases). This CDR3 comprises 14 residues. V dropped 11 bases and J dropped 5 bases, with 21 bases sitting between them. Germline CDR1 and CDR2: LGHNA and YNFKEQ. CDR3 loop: CAYQVRGRAETQYF. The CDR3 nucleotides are TGTGCCTACCAGGTTCGGGGTAGGGCGGAGACCCAGTACTTC.

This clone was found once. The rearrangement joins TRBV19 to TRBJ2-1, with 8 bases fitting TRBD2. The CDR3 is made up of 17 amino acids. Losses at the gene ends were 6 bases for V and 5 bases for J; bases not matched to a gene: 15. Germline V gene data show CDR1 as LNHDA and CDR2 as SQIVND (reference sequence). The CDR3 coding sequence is TGTGCCAGTAGCCCACCTGGGCGCCTAGCGGGCAACAATGAGCAGTTCTTC. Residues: CASSPPGRLAGNNEQFF. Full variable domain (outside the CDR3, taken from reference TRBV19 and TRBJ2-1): DGGITQSPKYLFRKEGQNVTLSCEQNLNHDAMYWYRQDPGQGLRLIYYSQIVNDFQKGDIAEGYSVSREKKESFPLTVTSAQKNPTAFYLCASSPPGRLAGNNEQFFGPGTRLTVL.

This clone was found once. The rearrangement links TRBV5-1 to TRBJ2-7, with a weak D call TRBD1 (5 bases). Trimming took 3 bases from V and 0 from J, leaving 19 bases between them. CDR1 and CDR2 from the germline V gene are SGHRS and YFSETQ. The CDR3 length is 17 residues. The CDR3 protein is CASSSRQKQDLSYEQYF. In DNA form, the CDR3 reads TGCGCCAGCAGCTCCCGACAGAAACAAGACCTCTCCTACGAGCAGTACTTC.

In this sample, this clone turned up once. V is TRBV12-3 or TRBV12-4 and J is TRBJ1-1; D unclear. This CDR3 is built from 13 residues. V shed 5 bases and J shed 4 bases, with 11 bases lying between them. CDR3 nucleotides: TGTGCCAGCAGTCCATCCTGGGGCACTGAAGCTTTCTTT. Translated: CASSPSWGTEAFF.

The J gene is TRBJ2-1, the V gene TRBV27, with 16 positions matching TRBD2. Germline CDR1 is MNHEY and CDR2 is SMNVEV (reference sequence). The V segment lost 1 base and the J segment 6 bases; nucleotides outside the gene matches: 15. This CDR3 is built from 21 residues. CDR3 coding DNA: TGTGCCAGCAGTTTATACCCTCCGGGACTAGCGGGGGGGCCGGTAGGCAATGAGCAGTTCTTC. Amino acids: CASSLYPPGLAGGPVGNEQFF.

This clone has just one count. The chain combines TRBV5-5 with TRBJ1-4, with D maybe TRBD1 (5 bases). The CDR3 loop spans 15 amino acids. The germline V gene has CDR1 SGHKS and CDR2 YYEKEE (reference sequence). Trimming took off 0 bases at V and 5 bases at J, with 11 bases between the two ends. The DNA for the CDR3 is TGTGCCAGCAGCTTGGGGGAGGGGATGAATGAAAAACTGTTTTTT. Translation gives CASSLGEGMNEKLFF.

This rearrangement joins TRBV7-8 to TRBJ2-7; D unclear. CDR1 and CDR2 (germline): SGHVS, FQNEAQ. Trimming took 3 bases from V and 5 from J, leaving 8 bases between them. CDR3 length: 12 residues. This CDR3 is CASSLAVNEQYF. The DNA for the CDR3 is TGTGCCAGCAGCTTGGCAGTTAACGAGCAGTACTTC.

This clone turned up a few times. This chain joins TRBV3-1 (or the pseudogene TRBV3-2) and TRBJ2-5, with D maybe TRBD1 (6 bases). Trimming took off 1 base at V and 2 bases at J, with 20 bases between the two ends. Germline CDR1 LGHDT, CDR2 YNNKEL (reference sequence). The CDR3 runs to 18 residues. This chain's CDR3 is CASSQGPGTTITQETQYF. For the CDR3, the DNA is TGTGCCAGCAGCCAAGGCCCTGGGACAACCATAACACAAGAGACCCAGTACTTC.

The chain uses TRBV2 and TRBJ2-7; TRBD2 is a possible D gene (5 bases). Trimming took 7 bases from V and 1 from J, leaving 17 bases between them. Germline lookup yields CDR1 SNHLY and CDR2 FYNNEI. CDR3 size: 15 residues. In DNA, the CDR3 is TGTGCCAGCAAAGTCGAGCGGTGGGTTTCCTACGAGCAGTACTTC. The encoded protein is CASKVERWVSYEQYF.

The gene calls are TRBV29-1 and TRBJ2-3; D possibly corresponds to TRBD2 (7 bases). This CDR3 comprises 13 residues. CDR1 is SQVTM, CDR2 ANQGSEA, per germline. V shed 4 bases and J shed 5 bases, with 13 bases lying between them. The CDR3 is CSVGGGTRDTQYF. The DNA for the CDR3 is TGCAGCGTTGGGGGGGGGACAAGAGATACGCAGTATTTT.

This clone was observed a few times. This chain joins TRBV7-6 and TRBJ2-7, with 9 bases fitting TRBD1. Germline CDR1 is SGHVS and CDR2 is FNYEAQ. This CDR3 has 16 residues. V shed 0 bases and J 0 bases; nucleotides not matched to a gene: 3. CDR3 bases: TGTGCCAGCAGCTTAGCGGGGACAGGGATCTCCTACGAGCAGTACTTC. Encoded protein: CASSLAGTGISYEQYF.

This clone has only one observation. In DNA form, the CDR3 reads TGTGCCAGCAGCACAAGGGGAAATCAGCCCCAGCATTTT. It specifies CASSTRGNQPQHF. The V gene is TRBV3-1 (or the pseudogene TRBV3-2), the J gene TRBJ1-5, with a possible D match to TRBD1 (5 bases). Between the trimmed V and J ends, which lost 5 bases and 4 bases, there was a span of 9 bases. The CDR3 contains 13 residues. Germline V gene data show CDR1 as LGHDT and CDR2 as YNNKEL (reference sequence).

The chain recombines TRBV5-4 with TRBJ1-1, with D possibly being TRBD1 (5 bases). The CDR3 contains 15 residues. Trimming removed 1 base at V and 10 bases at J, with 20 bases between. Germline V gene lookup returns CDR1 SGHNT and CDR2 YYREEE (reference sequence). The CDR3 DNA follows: TGTGCCAGCAGCTTGAAAGGGGCCGGCCCTATTGGAGCTTTCTTT. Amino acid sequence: CASSLKGAGPIGAFF. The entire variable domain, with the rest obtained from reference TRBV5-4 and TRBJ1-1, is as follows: ETGVTQSPTHLIKTRGQQVTLRCSSQSGHNTVSWYQQALGQGPQFIFQYYREEENGRGNFPPRFSGLQFPNYSSELNVNALELDDSALYLCASSLKGAGPIGAFFGQGTRLTVV.

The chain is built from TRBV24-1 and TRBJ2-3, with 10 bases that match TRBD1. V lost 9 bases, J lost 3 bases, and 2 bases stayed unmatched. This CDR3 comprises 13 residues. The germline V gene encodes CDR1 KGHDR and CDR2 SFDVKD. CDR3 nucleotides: TGTGCCACCGGGACAGGGGCAACAGATACGCAGTATTTT. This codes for CATGTGATDTQYF.

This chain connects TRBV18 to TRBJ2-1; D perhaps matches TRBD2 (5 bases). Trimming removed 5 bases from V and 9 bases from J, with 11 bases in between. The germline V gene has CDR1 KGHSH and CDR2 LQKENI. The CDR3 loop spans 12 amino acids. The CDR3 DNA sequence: TGTGCCAGCTCATACAGCGAGGGTGAGCAGTTCTTC. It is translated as CASSYSEGEQFF.

CDR3 nucleotide sequence: TGTGCCAGCGGGGATGGTTACGATCAGCCCCAGCATTTT. Protein sequence: CASGDGYDQPQHF. This chain connects TRBV6-5 to TRBJ1-5; unclear D gene. The V gene's germline CDR1 is MNHEY and CDR2 SVGAGI. The V and J ends lost 8 bases and 5 bases respectively, with 13 bases between them. The CDR3 consists of 13 residues.

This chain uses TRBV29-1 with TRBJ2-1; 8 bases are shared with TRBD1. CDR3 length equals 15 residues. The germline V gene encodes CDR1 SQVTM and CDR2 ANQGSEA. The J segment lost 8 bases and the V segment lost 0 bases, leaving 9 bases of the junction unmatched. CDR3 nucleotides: TGCAGCGTTGAAGATTCGGGACAGGTGAAACATGAGCAGTTCTTC. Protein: CSVEDSGQVKHEQFF.

Written as DNA, the CDR3 is TGTGCCAGCAGCTTATGGGACAGGGCGTTGGGCACTGAAGCTTTCTTT. Amino acid sequence: CASSLWDRALGTEAFF. The genes are TRBV11-2 and TRBJ1-1, with TRBD1 matching over 9 bases. This CDR3 spans 16 amino acids. The germline V gene encodes CDR1 SGHAT and CDR2 FQNNGV. V was clipped by 2 bases and J by 4 bases; unmatched bases: 8.

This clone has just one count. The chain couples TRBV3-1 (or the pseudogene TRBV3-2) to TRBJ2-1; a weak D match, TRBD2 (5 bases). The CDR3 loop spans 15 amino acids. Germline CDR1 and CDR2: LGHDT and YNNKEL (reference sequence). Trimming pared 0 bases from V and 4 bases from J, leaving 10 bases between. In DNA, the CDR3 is TGTGCCAGCAGCCAAGATCAACTAGTTTACAATGAGCAGTTCTTC. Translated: CASSQDQLVYNEQFF.